These T cell receptor beta chains were read from a single sample in a study of OX40 agonist ivuxolimab in advanced cancers. Repertoires were generated with immunoSEQ multiplex PCR, while TCRdb's copy carries only in-frame clones and drops some. The data contain some 95,000 clones, around 90% of them singletons. Sequenced material: CD4+ or CD8+ T cells sorted from blood, taken in a trial of the OX40 agonist ivuxolimab. The receptor source for this set is an adult with an advanced solid tumor such as melanoma, head and neck, liver or kidney cancer. Each CDR3 is given with its conserved first and last residue. D genes are given only for firm matches.

D: .
V: TRBV9
CDR3: CASSVEGMGGGTGELFF

D: .
V: TRBV6-5
CDR3: CASSRTPSGNTIYF

D: TRBD1
V: TRBV28
CDR3: CASSLQGVVRQPQHF

D: .
V: TRBV30
CDR3: CAWTKQNRAGGYTF

D: TRBD2
V: TRBV9
CDR3: CASSVGSGGHQETQYF

D: .
V: TRBV27
CDR3: CASSLYGGAAESPLHF

D: TRBD2
V: TRBV2
CDR3: CASTDLSGGADEQFF

D: .
V: TRBV11-3
CDR3: CASSPSGGREKLFF

D: .
V: TRBV5-1
CDR3: CASSFSTDTQYF

D: .
V: TRBV10-3
CDR3: CAIRSPVHEQFF

D: TRBD1
V: TRBV27
CDR3: CASSIQPPTGGNQPQHF

D: .
V: TRBV11-2
CDR3: CASSLGLAYEQYF

D: .
V: TRBV19
CDR3: CASSKKTGENTEAFF

D: .
V: TRBV27
CDR3: CASRESGSSPLHF

D: .
V: TRBV6-5
CDR3: CAAGAYEQYF

D: .
V: TRBV19
CDR3: CASRTTSNLKAGELFF

D: .
V: TRBV5-6
CDR3: CASSSPAPGAGETQYF

D: .
V: TRBV5-6
CDR3: CASSLGVRGAETQYF

D: .
V: TRBV10-3
CDR3: CASRGGGSGETQYF

D: .
V: TRBV2
CDR3: CASREDGGYGYTF

D: .
V: TRBV28
CDR3: CASSPGQFRGYTF

D: TRBD2
V: TRBV29-1
CDR3: CSVATGGLSDTQYF

D: TRBD2
V: TRBV5-1
CDR3: CASGGSGRLGHEQYF

D: .
V: TRBV9
CDR3: CASSPQGNNYGYTF

D: .
V: TRBV18
CDR3: CASSRTLGNNNQPQHF

D: TRBD1
V: TRBV5-1
CDR3: CASSLRDSEETQYF

D: .
V: TRBV11-3
CDR3: CASSLQTQDGHEQYF

D: .
V: TRBV5-1
CDR3: CASSLVGTGSSGDTQYF

D: .
V: TRBV9
CDR3: CASSVGVTTGSGVQYF

D: .
V: TRBV6-5
CDR3: CASSEGGQAYGYTF

D: .
V: TRBV27
CDR3: CASTLEYEQYF

D: .
V: TRBV7-9
CDR3: CASSVDSYSYEQYF

D: TRBD2
V: TRBV5-1
CDR3: CASSTPGLENTGELFF

D: TRBD2
V: TRBV5-6
CDR3: CASSFSVIAGFQNEQFF

D: .
V: TRBV28
CDR3: CASSLMPFRGRHTQYF

D: TRBD2
V: TRBV10-3
CDR3: CAIRGLAADTQYF

D: TRBD1
V: TRBV5-5
CDR3: CASRMTGRIEQYF

D: .
V: TRBV5-4
CDR3: CASSSGQNTEAFF

D: TRBD1
V: TRBV12-5
CDR3: CASGLGQGKNEKLFF

D: TRBD2
V: TRBV2
CDR3: CASGKLAGVDEQFF

D: .
V: TRBV7-3
CDR3: CASSPADSYNEQFF

D: .
V: TRBV6-5
CDR3: CASSYSSRGLGEQYF

D: .
V: TRBV6-5
CDR3: CASSPGPMNYGYTF

D: TRBD1
V: TRBV10-3
CDR3: CAIRGGTEETYYGYTF

D: .
V: TRBV6-1
CDR3: CASQTRGRGEKLFF

D: TRBD1
V: TRBV5-1
CDR3: CASSLGTGGSLTYEQYF

D: TRBD1
V: TRBV6-6
CDR3: CASRQDRTTDTQYF

D: .
V: TRBV7-2
CDR3: CASSLVNGGLANIQYF

D: .
V: TRBV30
CDR3: CAWSDNDNQPQHF

D: .
V: TRBV5-1
CDR3: CASSLRPSTEAFF

D: TRBD1
V: TRBV18
CDR3: CASFLRQGGNSPLHF